A single T cell receptor beta chain is shown here with its context. The antigen is not known. Assay used: immunoSEQ multiplex PCR; TCRdb lists only in-frame clones, some missing. Of around 500,000 clones in the sample, roughly nine tenths were seen once. This record comes from a study of Ad26.COV2.S vaccination and SARS-CoV-2 variants. Study-level points and caveats: The study found similar non-spike TCR breadth in vaccine and placebo recipients.

The germline CDR1 and CDR2 sequences are LGHNA and YNFKEQ. The CDR3 consists of 15 residues. V was cut by 3 bases and J by 7 bases, with 18 bases left in between. Treatment reported: some 19 received Ad26.COV2.S at low or high dose, single or two shots; a few received placebo; per-sample allocation not given. Day 63 following the first vaccine or placebo injection was when the samples were taken. Aged 18-55 years, donor was enrolled in Boston in about 2020. The rearrangement links TRBV4-2 to TRBJ1-2, with D possibly TRBD1 on 5 matching bases. The source of this sequence is a person between 18 and 65 years old who received the Ad26.COV2.S COVID-19 vaccine or a placebo. This material consisted of peripheral blood, taken in a trial of Ad26.COV2.S vaccine versus placebo. CDR3 DNA: TGTGCCAGCAGCCAGAAATCGGGAGGGGTGATTGGCTACACCTTC. It specifies CASSQKSGGVIGYTF.